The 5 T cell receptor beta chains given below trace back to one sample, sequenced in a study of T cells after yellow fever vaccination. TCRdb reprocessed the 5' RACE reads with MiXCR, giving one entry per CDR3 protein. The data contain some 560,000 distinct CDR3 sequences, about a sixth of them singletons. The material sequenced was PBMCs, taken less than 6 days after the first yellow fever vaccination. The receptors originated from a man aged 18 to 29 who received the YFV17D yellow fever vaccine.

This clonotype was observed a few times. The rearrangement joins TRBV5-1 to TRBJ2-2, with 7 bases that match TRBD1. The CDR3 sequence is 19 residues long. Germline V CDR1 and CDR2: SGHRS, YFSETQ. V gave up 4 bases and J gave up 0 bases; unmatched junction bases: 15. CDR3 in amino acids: CASSTQTSGGRTNTGELFF. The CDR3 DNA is TGCGCCAGCAGCACGCAAACTTCAGGGGGACGAACGAACACCGGGGAGCTGTTTTTT.

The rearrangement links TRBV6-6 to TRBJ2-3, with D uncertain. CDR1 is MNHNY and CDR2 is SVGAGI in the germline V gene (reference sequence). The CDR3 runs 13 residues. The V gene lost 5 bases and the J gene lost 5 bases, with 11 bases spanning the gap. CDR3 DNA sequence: TGTGCCAGCAGTGCCCGGGTAATAGATACGCAGTATTTT. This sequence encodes CASSARVIDTQYF.

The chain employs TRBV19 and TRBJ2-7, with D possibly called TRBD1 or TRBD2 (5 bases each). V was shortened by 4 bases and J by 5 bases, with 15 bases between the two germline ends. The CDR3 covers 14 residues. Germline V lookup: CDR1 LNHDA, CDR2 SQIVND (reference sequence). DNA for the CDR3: TGTGCCAGTAGTACCCAGGGCCGGGGCGACGAGCAGTACTTC. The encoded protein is CASSTQGRGDEQYF.

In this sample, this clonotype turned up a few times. The CDR3 reads CASSLGAPRYFQPQHF. In DNA, the CDR3 is TGTGCCAGCAGTTTGGGGGCCCCACGTTACTTCCAACCCCAGCATTTT. The chain links TRBV12-3 or TRBV12-4 to TRBJ1-5, with TRBD1 as a possible D gene (6 bases). The CDR3 spans 16 residues. The V and J ends lost 3 bases and 10 bases respectively, with 22 bases between them.

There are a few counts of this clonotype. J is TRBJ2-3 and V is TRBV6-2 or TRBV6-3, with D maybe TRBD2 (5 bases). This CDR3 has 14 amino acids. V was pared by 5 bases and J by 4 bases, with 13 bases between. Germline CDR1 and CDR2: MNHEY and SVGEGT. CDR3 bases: TGTGCCAGCAGTCCTTTTCGGGGTCCAGATACGCAGTATTTT. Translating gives CASSPFRGPDTQYF.